The sequence of this TCR beta chain was determined in a study of shared clonotypes between healthy human individuals. Germline-derived CDR1 and CDR2 are SGDLS and YYNGEE. CDR3 length equals 18 residues. Trimming removed 4 bases at V and 5 bases at J, with 26 bases between. Over several immunoSEQ plates, each subset's genomic DNA was distributed in even portions. TCRdb keeps only in-frame clones here, not all; method: immunoSEQ multiplex PCR. The sample shows 400,000 to 550,000 clones, 79% of them seen only once. The TCR originated in a woman aged 40 to 49 in good health. Some clones in this sample may be carry-over from other donors' samples. The genes are TRBV9 and TRBJ2-3, with D possibly being TRBD1 (6 bases). What was sequenced was PBMCs. CDR3 nucleotides: TGTGCCAGCAGCCCCAGTGGGGCAGGGGCCACCCTGGGAGATACGCAGTATTTT. This gives the protein CASSPSGAGATLGDTQYF.